The 9 T cell receptor beta chains below were found in one sample sequenced in a study of blood T cell repertoires in COVID-19 (TCRdb year 2020). Libraries came from the immunoSEQ multiplex PCR assay. In TCRdb, the immuneACCESS table is reduced to in-frame sequences with V and J assigned. These tables do not hold every clone; where another copy was compared, an unresolved V gene accounts for under half, and the others remain unexplained. This sample is represented by about 74,000 clones; around 75% of them were singletons. In total, the top ten clones hold 21% of the sample. Sequencing was performed on peripheral blood. The origin of the receptors is an older man with acute or convalescent COVID-19.

The CDR3 sequence is CASSLGLLSGELFF. As DNA, the CDR3 is TGTGCCAGCAGCTTGGGACTTCTGTCAGGGGAGCTGTTTTTT. This chain links TRBV7-2 with TRBJ2-2; possible D gene TRBD2, 6 bases. V lost 3 bases to trimming and J lost 8 bases, with 13 bases between them. This CDR3 has 14 amino acids. Germline V gene sequence: CDR1 SGHTA, CDR2 FQGNSA.

V usage is TRBV6-2 or TRBV6-3 and J usage is TRBJ2-7, with D perhaps matching TRBD2 (5 bases). This CDR3 is built from 16 residues. The germline gives CDR1 MNHEY, CDR2 SVGEGT. The V gene lost 0 bases and the J gene lost 2 bases, with 14 bases spanning the gap. Here the CDR3 reads CASSYSTSSTPYEQYF. The CDR3 DNA sequence: TGTGCCAGCAGTTACTCGACGTCTAGCACCCCCTACGAGCAGTACTTC.

This rearrangement joins TRBV4-1 to TRBJ1-5; D not certain. The CDR3 consists of 16 residues. Trimming shortened V by 0 bases and J by 4 bases, and 13 bases separated the two germline ends. Germline V CDR1 and CDR2: MGHRA, YSYEKL. The CDR3 DNA follows: TGCGCCAGCAGCCAAGAGGGGAGCGGCCCGAATCAGCCCCAGCATTTT. It translates to CASSQEGSGPNQPQHF.

In its sample, this clone was seen a few times. The chain combines TRBV7-2 with TRBJ2-7, with 9 nucleotides matching TRBD1. This CDR3 region has 15 residues. J gave up 3 bases and V 7 bases, and 10 bases lay outside the gene matches. Germline V gene lookup returns CDR1 SGHTA and CDR2 FQGNSA. CDR3 DNA sequence: TGTGCCAGCACCTGGGGCCAGGGACAGGGCTACGAGCAGTACTTC. Protein: CASTWGQGQGYEQYF. The entire variable domain, with the rest obtained from reference TRBV7-2 and TRBJ2-7, is as follows: GAGVSQSPSNKVTEKGKDVELRCDPISGHTALYWYRQSLGQGLEFLIYFQGNSAPDKSGLPSDRFSAERTGGSVSTLTIQRTQQEDSAVYLCASTWGQGQGYEQYFGPGTRLTVT.

V is TRBV28 and J is TRBJ2-2; D uncertain. There are 11 residues in the CDR3. Germline loops: CDR1 MDHEN, CDR2 SYDVKM. With 9 bases removed from V and 2 bases from J, the gap between germline ends came to 4 bases. CDR3 loop: CASINTGELFF. The CDR3 coding sequence is TGTGCCAGTATCAACACCGGGGAGCTGTTTTTT.

The chain links TRBV9 to TRBJ2-7, with 11 positions matching TRBD2. Germline values: CDR1 SGDLS, CDR2 YYNGEE. V trimming: 4 bases; J trimming: 0 bases; junction bases outside the gene matches: 9. The CDR3 is 17 amino acids. The CDR3, as DNA: TGTGCCAGCAGCCCCCCCGGACTAGCGGGTTACTCCTACGAGCAGTACTTC. This encodes CASSPPGLAGYSYEQYF.

The rearrangement links TRBV20-1 to TRBJ1-3; D gene unclear. CDR1 is DFQATT, CDR2 SNEGSKA, per germline (reference sequence). This CDR3 is built from 14 residues. V lost 3 bases and J 0 bases, leaving 9 bases between the germline ends. CDR3 residues: CSASPLSSGNTIYF. CDR3 in DNA: TGCAGTGCTAGTCCCTTGAGCTCTGGAAACACCATATATTTT.

This chain joins TRBV10-2 and TRBJ2-2, with 8 bases lining up with TRBD2. Germline V gives CDR1 WSHSY, CDR2 SAAADI. Trimming took 7 bases from V and 1 from J; bases not matched to a gene: 2. The CDR3 is 14 residues long. The CDR3 sequence is CASKTSGNTGELFF. CDR3 coding DNA: TGCGCCAGCAAAACTAGCGGGAACACCGGGGAGCTGTTTTTT.

This clone is a singleton in its sample. The chain joins TRBV12-3 or TRBV12-4 to TRBJ2-7; 9 bases match TRBD1. With V trimmed by 6 bases and J by 3 bases, 3 bases remained unmatched. The CDR3 is 13 residues long. The CDR3 bases are TGTGCCAGCAGCCAGGGACAGGGCTACGAGCAGTACTTC. It is translated as CASSQGQGYEQYF.